The 2 T cell receptor beta chains in this list originate from one sample, sequenced in a study of shared clonotypes between healthy human individuals. TCRdb keeps only in-frame clones here, not all; method: immunoSEQ multiplex PCR. The sample has about 2 million clones; over 85% are singletons. Naive CD8 populations comprised CD45RO-negative cells positively selected for CCR7, excluding terminally differentiated effector memory CD45RA+ cells. Material: naive CD8+ T cells sorted from blood. The receptors were sampled from a man between 18 and 35 years old in good health.

The gene calls are TRBV7-9 and TRBJ2-7; TRBD2 is a possible D gene (6 bases). The CDR3 consists of 14 residues. Germline V gives CDR1 SEHNR, CDR2 FQNEAQ (reference sequence). The V end lost 1 base, the J end lost 3 bases, and 10 bases lay between the germline ends. As DNA, the CDR3 is TGTGCCAGCAGCTTAGTTTTGCGGGACTACGAGCAGTACTTC. Translation: CASSLVLRDYEQYF.

The chain links TRBV7-3 to TRBJ2-4; TRBD1 aligns across 7 bases. This CDR3 contains 13 residues. CDR1 is SGHTA and CDR2 is FQGTGA in the germline V gene. J lost 5 bases, V lost 2 bases, and 0 bases had no gene match. CDR3 DNA sequence: TGTGCCAGCAGCTTACAGGGGGAAAACATTCAGTACTTC. Translation: CASSLQGENIQYF.